This TCR beta chain was identified during a study of cytomegalovirus exposure and HLA in healthy donors. The PCR was carried out with 60 Vbeta primers and 13 Jbeta primers. The table came from immunoSEQ multiplex PCR; TCRdb's copy has only in-frame clones and leaves some out. The sample yields hundreds of thousands of clones, more than 75% seen once. V was pared by 5 bases and J by 0 bases, with 3 bases of the junction left unmatched. The CDR3 length is 15 residues. Germline CDR1 reads MNHEY; CDR2 reads SMNVEV (reference sequence). Sample: PBMCs. The chain carries TRBV27 and TRBJ2-3, with 9 bases fitting TRBD2. The clonotype originates from a girl aged 2 to 10 in good health and CMV-seronegative. The CDR3 nucleotides are TGTGCCAGCAGTCCTAGCGGGACTAGCACAGATACGCAGTATTTT. Translated, it gives CASSPSGTSTDTQYF.